The clone carrying this T cell receptor beta chain was observed a single time. The record originates from a study of blood T cell repertoires in COVID-19. About the study: Researchers got acute and convalescent COVID-19 samples from the United States, Italy and Spain.

Using immunoSEQ multiplex PCR, the repertoire was profiled, and TCRdb retains in-frame clones only, with some absent. The profile shows about 400,000 clones, 70% to 90% of them singletons. The CDR3 sequence is 11 residues long. Germline CDR1 and CDR2: MGHDK and SYGVNS. The V end lost 10 bases, the J end lost 7 bases, and 11 bases lay between the germline ends. V usage is TRBV25-1 and J usage is TRBJ2-1, with a tentative D call TRBD2 (5 bases). The sequenced sample was PBMCs or T cells enriched from blood (not recorded which). This receptor was identified in a woman aged 30 to 39 with acute COVID-19. The CDR3: CATARDNEQFF. In nucleotides, the CDR3 is TGTGCCACCGCTCGGGATAATGAGCAGTTCTTC.